This is a list of T cell receptor beta chains from one sample in a study of cytomegalovirus exposure and HLA in healthy donors. Profiled with immunoSEQ multiplex PCR; TCRdb holds only in-frame clones, not every one. The sample comprises tens of thousands of clones, 65% to 70% of which are singletons, and about 20% rests with the top ten. The source material was PBMCs. These TCRs come from a man aged 35-49 years in good health and CMV-seropositive. Each CDR3 is given without its conserved first and last residue. D genes are given only for firm matches. Rows may omit the clone size; those that give it use once, few, many or a size class.

v_gene | abundance | d_gene | CDR3aa
TRBV7-2 | once | NA | ASSLSLDRTSYGYT
TRBV5-1 | NA | NA | ASSSGPPNTGELF
TRBV28 | NA | TRBD1 | ASSRGTGLLKKLF
TRBV30 | NA | NA | AWDSSGIGKLF
TRBV7-8 | NA | TRBD2 | ASSLGTSGGGKF
TRBV28 | once | NA | ASTTEGAFSGNTIY
TRBV19 | NA | NA | ASSETPGNTIY
TRBV29-1 | few | TRBD2 | SARGGTSSYNEQF
TRBV10-3 | NA | NA | AIRYNTEAF
TRBV5-6 | NA | TRBD1 | ASSPTGAGTNTGELF
TRBV15 | NA | NA | ATSREQGDQPQH
TRBV25-1 | NA | NA | ASSEYMSGADGYT
TRBV5-1 | NA | TRBD2 | ASSLYSGGAYEQF
TRBV7-3 | NA | NA | ASSLGGDWGNTIY
TRBV4-1 | few | TRBD1 | ASSPGTGWGETQY
TRBV15 | once | TRBD1 | ATSRDITGGREAF
TRBV2 | NA | TRBD2 | ASRLAGYLSYEQY
TRBV5-1 | few | NA | ASSSRGYEQY
TRBV5-6 | NA | NA | ASGTGSSYGYT
TRBV29-1 | NA | TRBD2 | SATTSGVLQETQY
TRBV29-1 | NA | NA | SVEPDRAGVKAF
TRBV4-2 | NA | TRBD2 | ASSQEAGQGGYEQY